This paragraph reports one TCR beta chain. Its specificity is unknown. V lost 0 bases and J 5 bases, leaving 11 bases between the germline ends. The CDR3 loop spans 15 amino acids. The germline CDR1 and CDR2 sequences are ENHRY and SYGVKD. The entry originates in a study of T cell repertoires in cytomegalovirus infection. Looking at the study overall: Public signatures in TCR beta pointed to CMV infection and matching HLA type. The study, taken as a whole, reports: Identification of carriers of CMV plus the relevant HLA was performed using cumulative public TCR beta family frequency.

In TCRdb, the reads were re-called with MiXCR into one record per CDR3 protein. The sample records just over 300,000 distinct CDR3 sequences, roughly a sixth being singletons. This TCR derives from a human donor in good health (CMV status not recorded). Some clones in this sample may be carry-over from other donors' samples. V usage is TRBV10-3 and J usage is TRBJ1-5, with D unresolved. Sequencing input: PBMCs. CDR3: CAISESPNGDQPQHF. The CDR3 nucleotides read TGTGCCATCAGTGAGTCGCCGAACGGGGATCAGCCCCAGCATTTT.